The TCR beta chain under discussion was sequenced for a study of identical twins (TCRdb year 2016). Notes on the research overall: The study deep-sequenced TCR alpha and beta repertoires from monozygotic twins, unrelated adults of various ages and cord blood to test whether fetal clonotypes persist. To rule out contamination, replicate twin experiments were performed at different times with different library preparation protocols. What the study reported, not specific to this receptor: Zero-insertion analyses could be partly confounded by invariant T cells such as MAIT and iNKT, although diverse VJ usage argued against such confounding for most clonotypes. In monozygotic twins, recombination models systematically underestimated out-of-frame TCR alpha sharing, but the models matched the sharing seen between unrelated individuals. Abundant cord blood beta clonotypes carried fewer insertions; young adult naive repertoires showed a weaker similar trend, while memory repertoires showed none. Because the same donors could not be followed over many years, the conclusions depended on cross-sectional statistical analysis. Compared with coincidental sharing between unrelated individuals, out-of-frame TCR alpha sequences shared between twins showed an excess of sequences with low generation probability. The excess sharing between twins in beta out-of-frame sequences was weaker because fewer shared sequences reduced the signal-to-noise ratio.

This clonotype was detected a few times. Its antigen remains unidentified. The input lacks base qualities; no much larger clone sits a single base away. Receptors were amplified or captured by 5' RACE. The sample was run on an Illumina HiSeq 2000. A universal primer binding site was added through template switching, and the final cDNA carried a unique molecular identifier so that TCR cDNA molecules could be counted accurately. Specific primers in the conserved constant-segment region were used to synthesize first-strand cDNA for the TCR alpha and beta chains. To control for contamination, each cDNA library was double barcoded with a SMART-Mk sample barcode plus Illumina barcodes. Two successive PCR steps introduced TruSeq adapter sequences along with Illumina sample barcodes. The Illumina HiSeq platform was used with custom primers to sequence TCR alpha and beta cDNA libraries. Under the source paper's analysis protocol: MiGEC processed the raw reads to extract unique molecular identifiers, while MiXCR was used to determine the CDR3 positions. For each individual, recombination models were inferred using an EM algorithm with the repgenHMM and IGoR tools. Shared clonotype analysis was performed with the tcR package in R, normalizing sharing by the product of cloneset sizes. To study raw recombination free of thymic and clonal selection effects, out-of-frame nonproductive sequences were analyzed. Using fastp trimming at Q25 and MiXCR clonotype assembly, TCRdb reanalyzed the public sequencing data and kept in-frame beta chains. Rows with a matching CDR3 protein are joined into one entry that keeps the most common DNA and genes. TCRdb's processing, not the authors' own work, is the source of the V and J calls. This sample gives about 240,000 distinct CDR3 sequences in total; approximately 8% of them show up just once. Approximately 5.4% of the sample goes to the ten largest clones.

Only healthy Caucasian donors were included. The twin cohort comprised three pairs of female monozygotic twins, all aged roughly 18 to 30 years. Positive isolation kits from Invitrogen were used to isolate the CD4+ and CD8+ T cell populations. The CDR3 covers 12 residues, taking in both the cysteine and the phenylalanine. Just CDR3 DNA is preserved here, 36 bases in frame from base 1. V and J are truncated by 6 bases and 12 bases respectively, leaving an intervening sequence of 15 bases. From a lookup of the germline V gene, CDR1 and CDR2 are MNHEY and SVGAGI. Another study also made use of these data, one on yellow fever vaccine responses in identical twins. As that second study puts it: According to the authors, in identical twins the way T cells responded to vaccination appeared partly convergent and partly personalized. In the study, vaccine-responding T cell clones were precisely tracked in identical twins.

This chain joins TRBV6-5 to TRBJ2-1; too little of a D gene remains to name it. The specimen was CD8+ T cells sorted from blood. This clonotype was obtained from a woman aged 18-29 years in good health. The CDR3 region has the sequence CASSNPWGAQFF. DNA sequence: TGTGCCAGCAGCAACCCTTGGGGTGCGCAGTTCTTC.